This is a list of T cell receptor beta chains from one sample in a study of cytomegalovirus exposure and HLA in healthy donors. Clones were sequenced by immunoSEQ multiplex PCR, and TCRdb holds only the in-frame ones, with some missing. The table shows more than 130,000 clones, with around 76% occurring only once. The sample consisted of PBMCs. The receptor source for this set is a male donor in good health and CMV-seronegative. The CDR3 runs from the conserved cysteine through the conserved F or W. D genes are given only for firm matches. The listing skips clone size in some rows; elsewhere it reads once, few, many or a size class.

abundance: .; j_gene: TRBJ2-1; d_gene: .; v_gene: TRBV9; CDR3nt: TGTGCCAGCAGCGTCCAGGGGCACAATGAGCAGTTCTTC; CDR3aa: CASSVQGHNEQFF
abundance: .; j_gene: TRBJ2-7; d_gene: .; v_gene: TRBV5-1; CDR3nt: TGCGCCAGCAGCCCCGGACTGGAACCCTACGAGCAGTACTTC; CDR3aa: CASSPGLEPYEQYF
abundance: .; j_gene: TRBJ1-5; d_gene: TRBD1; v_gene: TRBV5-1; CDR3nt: TGCGCCAGCAGCCCGACAGGGGCCGATCAGCCCCAGCATTTT; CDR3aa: CASSPTGADQPQHF
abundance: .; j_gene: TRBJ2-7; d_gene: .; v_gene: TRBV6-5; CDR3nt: TGTGCCAGCAGCCCCACGGCGGGGTTATCCTACGAGCAGTACTTC; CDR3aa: CASSPTAGLSYEQYF
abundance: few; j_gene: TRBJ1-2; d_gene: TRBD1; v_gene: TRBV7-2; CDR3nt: TGTGCCAGCAGCTCTAGGGGGACAGACTATGGCTACACCTTC; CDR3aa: CASSSRGTDYGYTF
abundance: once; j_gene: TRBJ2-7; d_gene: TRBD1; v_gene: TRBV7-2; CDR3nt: TGTGCCAGCAGCCCCTGGGACAGGGGCGGCGAGCAGTACTTC; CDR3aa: CASSPWDRGGEQYF
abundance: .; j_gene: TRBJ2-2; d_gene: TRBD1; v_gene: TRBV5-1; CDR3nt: TGCGCCAGCAGCGGACAGGGAAGGAACACCGGGGAGCTGTTTTTT; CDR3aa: CASSGQGRNTGELFF
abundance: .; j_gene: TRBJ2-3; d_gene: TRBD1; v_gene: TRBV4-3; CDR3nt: TGCGCCAGCAGTAAGGGACAGGGGCTCACAGATACGCAGTATTTT; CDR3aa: CASSKGQGLTDTQYF
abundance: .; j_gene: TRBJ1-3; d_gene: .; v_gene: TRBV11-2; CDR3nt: TGTGCCAGCAGCTGGGGCGCTGGAAACACCATATATTTT; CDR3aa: CASSWGAGNTIYF
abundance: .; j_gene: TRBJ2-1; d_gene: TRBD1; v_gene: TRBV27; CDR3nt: TGTGCCAGCAGTTTACCGGGACAGGGGGCCTACAATGAGCAGTTCTTC; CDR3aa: CASSLPGQGAYNEQFF
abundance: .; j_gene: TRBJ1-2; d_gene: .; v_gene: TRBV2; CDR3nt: TGTGCCAGCAGTGAAGACTTAAACTATGGCTACACCTTC; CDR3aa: CASSEDLNYGYTF
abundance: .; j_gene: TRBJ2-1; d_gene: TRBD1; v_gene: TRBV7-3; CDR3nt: TGTGCCAGCAGCTTCGACAGGGCTTCCTACAATGAGCAGTTCTTC; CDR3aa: CASSFDRASYNEQFF
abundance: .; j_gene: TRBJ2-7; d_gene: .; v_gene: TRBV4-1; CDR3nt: TGCGCCAGCAGCCAGCCCAGCGCCTACGAGCAGTACTTC; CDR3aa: CASSQPSAYEQYF
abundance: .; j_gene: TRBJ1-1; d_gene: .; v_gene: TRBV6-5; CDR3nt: TGTGCCTGCCTGAGGAACACTGAAGCTTTCTTT; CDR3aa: CACLRNTEAFF
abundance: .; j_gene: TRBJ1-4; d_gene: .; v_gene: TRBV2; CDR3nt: TGTGCCAGCAGTCTAGAGTTAGAACTGTTTTTT; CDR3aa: CASSLELELFF
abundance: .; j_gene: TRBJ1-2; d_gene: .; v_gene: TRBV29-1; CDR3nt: TGCAGCGTTACAGGGCGGAACTATGGCTACACCTTC; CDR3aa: CSVTGRNYGYTF